This T cell receptor beta chain was obtained from a study of blood T cell repertoires in COVID-19. About the study: T cells, B-cell-depleted T cells, or PBMCs supplied cDNA or gDNA.

The authors' processing: Quantification of nucleated cells was approximated via reference gene primer amplification. The assay was immunoSEQ multiplex PCR, and TCRdb's table has in-frame clones only and misses some. Clone size and V and J calls were adopted from that table, with D and trimming inferred from the DNA. This sample carries some 77,000 clones, roughly 80% of them seen once, and the ten largest clones take 1.8%. The CDR3 extends over 15 amino acids. The chain is built from TRBV21-1 and TRBJ2-7; the DNA was not used to check the table's D call, TRBD1. TRBV21-1 is flagged as a pseudogene. This receptor was taken from a woman in her sixties with acute or convalescent COVID-19. The sample consisted of peripheral blood. CDR3: CASSVRDRATYEQYF. The CDR3 DNA follows: TGTGCCAGCAGCGTCCGGGACAGGGCAACCTACGAGCAGTACTTC.